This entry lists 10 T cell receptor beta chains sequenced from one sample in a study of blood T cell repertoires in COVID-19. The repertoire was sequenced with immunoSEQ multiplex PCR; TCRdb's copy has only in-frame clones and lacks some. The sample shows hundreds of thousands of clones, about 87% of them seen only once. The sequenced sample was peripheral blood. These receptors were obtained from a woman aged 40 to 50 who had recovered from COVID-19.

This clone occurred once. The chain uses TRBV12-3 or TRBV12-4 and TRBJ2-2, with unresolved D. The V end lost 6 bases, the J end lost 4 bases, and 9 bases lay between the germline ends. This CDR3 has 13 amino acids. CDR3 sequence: CASSLAATGELFF. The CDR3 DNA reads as TGTGCCAGCAGCCTGGCCGCCACCGGGGAGCTGTTTTTT.

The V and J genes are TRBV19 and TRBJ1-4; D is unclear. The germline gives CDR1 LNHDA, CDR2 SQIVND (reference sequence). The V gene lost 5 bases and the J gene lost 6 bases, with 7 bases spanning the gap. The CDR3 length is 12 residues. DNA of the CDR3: TGTGCCAGTAGTCTGGGCGATGAAAAACTGTTTTTT. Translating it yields CASSLGDEKLFF.

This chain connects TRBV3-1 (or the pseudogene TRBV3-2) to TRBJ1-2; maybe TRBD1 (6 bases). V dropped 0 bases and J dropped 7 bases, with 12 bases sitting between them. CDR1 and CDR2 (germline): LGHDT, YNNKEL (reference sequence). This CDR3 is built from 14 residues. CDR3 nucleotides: TGTGCCAGCAGCCAAGATGTGGCAGGGGTTGGCTACACCTTC. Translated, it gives CASSQDVAGVGYTF.

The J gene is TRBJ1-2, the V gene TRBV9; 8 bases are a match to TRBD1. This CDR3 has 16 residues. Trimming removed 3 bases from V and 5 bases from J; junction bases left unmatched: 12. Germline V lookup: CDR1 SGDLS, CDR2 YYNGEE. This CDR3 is CASSAALRGLWYGYTF. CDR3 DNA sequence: TGTGCCAGCAGCGCAGCCCTCAGGGGGCTGTGGTATGGCTACACCTTC.

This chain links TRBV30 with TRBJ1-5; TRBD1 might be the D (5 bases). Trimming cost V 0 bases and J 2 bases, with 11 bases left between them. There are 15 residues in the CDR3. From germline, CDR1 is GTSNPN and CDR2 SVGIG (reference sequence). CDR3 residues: CAWSVGSRGNQPQHF. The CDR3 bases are TGTGCCTGGAGTGTAGGGTCCAGGGGCAATCAGCCCCAGCATTTT.

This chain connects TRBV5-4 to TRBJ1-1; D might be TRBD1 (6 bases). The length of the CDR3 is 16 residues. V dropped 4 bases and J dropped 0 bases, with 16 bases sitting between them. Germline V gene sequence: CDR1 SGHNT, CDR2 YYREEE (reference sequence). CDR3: CASSPDPGGMNTEAFF. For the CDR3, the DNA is TGTGCCAGCAGCCCCGACCCTGGGGGCATGAACACTGAAGCTTTCTTT.

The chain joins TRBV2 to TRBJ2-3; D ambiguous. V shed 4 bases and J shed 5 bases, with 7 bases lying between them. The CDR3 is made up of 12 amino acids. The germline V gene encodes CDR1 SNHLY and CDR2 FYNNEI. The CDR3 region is CASSAPKDTQYF. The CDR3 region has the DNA TGTGCCAGCAGTGCTCCTAAAGATACGCAGTATTTT.

This CDR3 reads CASSQAADYTDTQYF. Here the CDR3 DNA reads TGTGCCAGCAGCCAAGCGGCGGACTATACAGATACGCAGTATTTT. The chain couples TRBV4-2 to TRBJ2-3, with a possible D match to TRBD2 (6 bases). The CDR3 covers 15 residues. V was trimmed by 1 base and J by 3 bases, leaving 11 bases between them. Germline assignment: CDR1 LGHNA and CDR2 YNFKEQ.

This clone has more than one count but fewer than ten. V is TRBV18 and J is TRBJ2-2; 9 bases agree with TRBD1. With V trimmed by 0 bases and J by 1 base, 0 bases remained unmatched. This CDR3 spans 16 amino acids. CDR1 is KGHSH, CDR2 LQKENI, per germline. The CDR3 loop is CASSPPDRGNTGELFF. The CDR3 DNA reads TGTGCCAGCTCACCACCGGACAGGGGGAACACCGGGGAGCTGTTTTTT. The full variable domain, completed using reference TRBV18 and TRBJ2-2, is NAGVMQNPRHLVRRRGQEARLRCSPMKGHSHVYWYRQLPEEGLKFMVYLQKENIIDESGMPKERFSAEFPKEGPSILRIQQVVRGDSAAYFCASSPPDRGNTGELFFGEGSRLTVL.

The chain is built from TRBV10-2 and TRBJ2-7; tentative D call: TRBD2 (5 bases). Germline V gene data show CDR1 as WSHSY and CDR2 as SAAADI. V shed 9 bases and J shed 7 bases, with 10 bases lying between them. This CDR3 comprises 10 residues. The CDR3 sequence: CASSSGEQYF. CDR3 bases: TGCGCCAGTAGCTCGGGGGAGCAGTACTTC.